The rows below give T cell receptor beta chains drawn from one sample of a study of blood T cell repertoires in COVID-19. The table came from immunoSEQ multiplex PCR; TCRdb's copy has only in-frame clones and leaves some out. This sample yields about 120,000 clones, of which over 70% are seen a single time; roughly 30% belongs to the top ten. Source material: peripheral blood. Every receptor here comes from a woman between 65 and 79 years old with acute or convalescent COVID-19. Each CDR3 is given with its conserved first and last residue. Each record gives: clone size, J gene, D gene, V gene, CDR3 protein, CDR3 DNA. The D gene is left open where the match is weak. Clone sizes are given selectively: once, few, many, or a class where the clone is expanded.

once TRBJ2-3 TRBD1 TRBV2 CASNGDSFSTGTQYF TGTGCCAGCAATGGGGACAGCTTTAGCACAGGGACGCAGTATTTT
NA TRBJ1-6 NA TRBV19 CASSSLEGRSLHF TGTGCCAGTAGTAGTTTGGAGGGTCGATCCCTCCACTTT
NA TRBJ1-5 NA TRBV27 CASSLSAGVGPQHF TGTGCCAGCAGTTTATCAGCAGGGGTGGGGCCCCAGCATTTT
once TRBJ2-5 NA TRBV3-1/TRBV3-2 CASSHWYSPQETQYF TGTGCCAGCAGCCATTGGTACAGTCCTCAAGAGACCCAGTACTTC
NA TRBJ1-2 TRBD1 TRBV3-1/TRBV3-2 CASSLQGQGWFGYTF TGTGCCAGCAGCCTCCAAGGACAGGGCTGGTTCGGCTACACCTTC
NA TRBJ2-2 TRBD1 TRBV9 CASSVDGQDPGELFF TGTGCCAGCAGCGTAGACGGACAGGACCCCGGGGAGCTGTTTTTT
NA TRBJ1-6 TRBD1 TRBV7-9 CASSLGQGSYNSPLHF TGTGCCAGCAGCTTAGGACAGGGGTCCTATAATTCACCCCTCCACTTT
NA TRBJ1-3 NA TRBV4-1 CASSHSRSRGFGNTIYF TGCGCCAGCAGCCATTCCCGTAGTAGGGGTTTCGGAAACACCATATATTTT
NA TRBJ2-2 TRBD2 TRBV5-1 CASSSQGGVQELFF TGCGCCAGCAGCTCCCAGGGAGGGGTGCAGGAGCTGTTTTTT
NA TRBJ1-2 NA TRBV7-9 CASTLEKGVFQANYGYTF TGTGCCAGCACTTTAGAGAAGGGGGTTTTTCAAGCTAACTATGGCTACACCTTC
NA TRBJ1-2 NA TRBV18 CASSALKKNYGYTF TGTGCCAGCTCAGCGCTCAAAAAAAACTATGGCTACACCTTC
NA TRBJ2-5 NA TRBV6-5 CASSYSQGSQETQYF TGTGCCAGCAGTTACTCCCAGGGATCACAAGAGACCCAGTACTTC
few TRBJ1-2 TRBD1 TRBV6-1 CASSAGTGAYFYGYTF TGTGCCAGCAGTGCAGGGACAGGGGCTTACTTCTATGGCTACACCTTC
once TRBJ2-1 TRBD2 TRBV30 CAWSGTGGNYNEQFF TGTGCCTGGAGTGGAACCGGGGGGAACTACAATGAGCAGTTCTTC
NA TRBJ1-2 TRBD1 TRBV12-3/TRBV12-4 CASNRDRGGYTF TGTGCCAGCAACCGGGACAGGGGAGGCTACACCTTC
NA TRBJ1-5 NA TRBV6-2/TRBV6-3 CASSATVGNQPQHF TGTGCCAGCAGTGCGACAGTGGGCAATCAGCCCCAGCATTTT
NA TRBJ1-2 TRBD1 TRBV14 CASSRDRGKDYGYTF TGTGCCAGCAGCCGGGACAGGGGAAAAGACTATGGCTACACCTTC
NA TRBJ2-1 NA TRBV7-2 CASSITGGHNEQFF TGTGCCAGCAGTATCACCGGGGGGCATAATGAGCAGTTCTTC
NA TRBJ1-4 TRBD1 TRBV19 CASTKTGVIEKLFF TGTGCCAGCACTAAAACAGGGGTAATAGAAAAACTGTTTTTT
NA TRBJ2-3 TRBD2 TRBV10-3 CAIGPRGGGSTDTQYF TGTGCCATCGGACCTAGGGGCGGGGGGAGCACAGATACGCAGTATTTT
NA TRBJ1-6 TRBD1 TRBV30 CAWSAGQGGYSPLHF TGTGCCTGGAGTGCTGGACAGGGAGGTTATTCACCCCTCCACTTT
NA TRBJ1-4 NA TRBV18 CASSRSRQGPEKLFF TGTGCCAGCTCACGAAGCCGTCAGGGGCCTGAAAAACTGTTTTTT
NA TRBJ1-5 TRBD1 TRBV30 CAWNDRVGPQHF TGTGCCTGGAACGACAGGGTCGGACCCCAGCATTTT
once TRBJ1-1 NA TRBV30 CAWRHPRGEGTEAFF TGTGCCTGGAGACACCCCCGGGGGGAGGGTACTGAAGCTTTCTTT
NA TRBJ1-4 NA TRBV4-1 CASSQAYGNEKLFF TGCGCCAGCAGCCAAGCTTACGGGAATGAAAAACTGTTTTTT
NA TRBJ1-5 NA TRBV5-5 CASSLSVDQPQHF TGTGCCAGCAGCTTGTCTGTCGATCAGCCCCAGCATTTT
once TRBJ2-5 TRBD1 TRBV25-1 CASSETGQRQETQYF TGTGCCAGCAGTGAGACGGGACAGCGTCAAGAGACCCAGTACTTC
NA TRBJ1-2 TRBD1 TRBV28 CASSSLSGTVGYTF TGTGCCAGCAGCTCTCTGTCCGGGACAGTTGGCTACACCTTC